One T cell receptor (beta chain) is described in this entry. Its antigen is unknown. This sample was taken from a study of siplizumab effects on memory and regulatory T cells. General observations from the study: Naive or memory phenotype was unassignable for roughly 75-96% of proliferating CD4+ or CD8+ clones.

Each sample yielded about 10^5 assayed TCR templates. The method was immunoSEQ multiplex PCR; TCRdb's version includes in-frame clones alone and lacks a portion of them. The sample lists approximately 75,000 clones; roughly 93% were seen once. This receptor was obtained from a human donor in good health. Sequenced: CD8+ T cells sorted from blood.

In DNA form, the CDR3 reads TGTGCCAGCGGCTACTACGAGCAGTACTTC. As protein: CASGYYEQYF. The chain uses TRBV6-1 and TRBJ2-7; D is ambiguous. This CDR3 region has 10 residues. Germline CDR1 is MNHNS and CDR2 is SASEGT. Trimming cost V 8 bases and J 3 bases, with 5 bases left between them.